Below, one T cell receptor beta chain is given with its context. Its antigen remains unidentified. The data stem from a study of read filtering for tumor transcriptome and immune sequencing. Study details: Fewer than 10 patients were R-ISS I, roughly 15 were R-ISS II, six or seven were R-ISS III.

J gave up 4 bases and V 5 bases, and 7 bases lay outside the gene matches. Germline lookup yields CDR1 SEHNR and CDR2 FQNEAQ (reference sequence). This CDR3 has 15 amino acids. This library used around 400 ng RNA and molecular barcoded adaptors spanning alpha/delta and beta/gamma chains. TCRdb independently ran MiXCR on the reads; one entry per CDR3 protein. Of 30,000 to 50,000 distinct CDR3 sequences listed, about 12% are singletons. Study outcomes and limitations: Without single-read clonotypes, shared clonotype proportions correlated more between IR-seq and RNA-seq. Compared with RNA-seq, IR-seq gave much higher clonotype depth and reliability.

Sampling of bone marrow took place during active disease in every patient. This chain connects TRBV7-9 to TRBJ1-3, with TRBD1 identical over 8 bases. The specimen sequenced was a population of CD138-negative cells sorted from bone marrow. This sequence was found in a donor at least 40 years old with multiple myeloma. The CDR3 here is CASSADGQGGNTIYF. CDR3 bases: TGTGCCAGCAGCGCAGATGGACAGGGAGGAAACACCATATATTTT.